The present T cell receptor beta chain was sequenced within a study of blood T cell repertoires in COVID-19. Study-wide context: Specimens from acute and convalescent COVID-19 originated in the United States, Italy and Spain. T cells, B-cell-depleted T cells, or PBMCs supplied cDNA or gDNA.

CDR3 size: 18 residues. The germline CDR1 and CDR2 sequences are SGHDT and YYEEEE. The germline V and J ends were trimmed by 6 bases and 1 base, with 20 bases remaining between them. Only one count was recorded for this clone. Source study methods: From reference gene primer amplification, estimates of nucleated cell counts were derived. Profiled with immunoSEQ multiplex PCR; TCRdb holds only in-frame clones, not every one. V and J calls and clone size are as listed in that table; D and trimming were resolved from the DNA. The sample shows some 88,000 clones, about nine tenths of them seen only once. The sequenced sample was peripheral blood. The chain carries TRBV5-6 and TRBJ2-6, with D possibly being TRBD1 (6 bases). This receptor was obtained from a human donor with active COVID-19. The donor label of this sample is uncertain. The CDR3, as DNA: TGTGCCAGCAACGACCTGGTGGGGGCCAGATCTGGGGCCAACGTCCTGACTTTC. Its protein is CASNDLVGARSGANVLTF.